These 18 T cell receptor beta chains share one sample of origin, sequenced in a study of T cells in Graves' hyperthyroidism and ophthalmopathy. RNA transcripts served as the template for amplifying TCR beta CDR3 regions. An initial round of RT-PCR targeting the TCR CDR3 relied on the HTBI primer set. TCRdb re-derived calls from the multiplex PCR reads in MiXCR, one entry per CDR3 protein. The repertoire holds more than 500,000 distinct CDR3 sequences, with about half as singletons. Sequenced: peripheral blood or thyroid tissue (not recorded which). The receptors originated from an adult woman with Graves' disease, either hyperthyroidism or ophthalmopathy (not recorded which).

This clonotype was seen only a few times. The chain couples TRBV19 to TRBJ2-7; 8 positions match TRBD2. J lost 4 bases, V lost 5 bases, and 4 bases had no gene match. This CDR3 region has 13 residues. Germline lookup yields CDR1 LNHDA and CDR2 SQIVND (reference sequence). The CDR3 DNA follows: TGTGCCAGTAGTGCAGGACTAGCTTACGAGCAGTACTTC. Its translation: CASSAGLAYEQYF.

The chain couples TRBV29-1 to TRBJ2-7; 10 nucleotides agree with TRBD2. V lost 5 bases to trimming and J lost 5 bases; unmatched junction nucleotides: 9. The CDR3 is 14 residues long. From germline, CDR1 is SQVTM and CDR2 ANQGSEA. CDR3 region: CSVRLAGVVDEQYF. In DNA, the CDR3 is TGCAGCGTTCGGCTAGCGGGGGTTGTGGACGAGCAGTACTTC.

The CDR3 coding sequence is TGCAGCGCAGGAAACAGGGGGGTGGCCGGGGAGCTGTTTTTT. It translates to CSAGNRGVAGELFF. The chain recombines TRBV29-1 with TRBJ2-2; 8 bases fit TRBD1. The CDR3 totals 14 residues. Trimming at V came to 7 bases and at J to 6 bases, leaving 10 bases not matched to a gene. Germline CDR1 and CDR2: SQVTM and ANQGSEA.

DNA for the CDR3: TGTGCCAGCAGGCTTAGCGGGAGATACGACTACACCTTC. Its translation: CASRLSGRYDYTF. The genes are TRBV5-6 and TRBJ1-2, with D unresolved. Germline V gives CDR1 SGHDT, CDR2 YYEEEE. The CDR3 totals 13 residues. V was shortened by 5 bases and J by 10 bases, with 18 bases between the two germline ends.

The chain links TRBV6-2 or TRBV6-3 to TRBJ2-6; D may be TRBD1 (5 bases). Looked up from germline, CDR1 is MNHEY and CDR2 is SVGEGT. The V gene lost 6 bases and the J gene lost 1 base, with 10 bases spanning the gap. The CDR3 totals 15 residues. CDR3 bases: TGTGCCAGCAGGACCTCAGGGTCTGGGGCCAACGTCCTGACTTTC. Translating gives CASRTSGSGANVLTF.

Many counts were recorded for this clonotype. V usage is TRBV6-5 and J usage is TRBJ1-2; 12 nucleotides agree with TRBD1. CDR1 is MNHEY, CDR2 SVGAGI, per germline. This CDR3 is 15 amino acids long. The V and J ends lost 7 bases and 6 bases, in that order; junction bases with no gene match: 9. CDR3 residues: CASTSGTGGANGYTF. DNA of the CDR3: TGTGCCAGCACCTCCGGGACAGGGGGCGCAAATGGCTACACCTTC.

The V and J genes are TRBV20-1 and TRBJ1-2, with 7 bases aligning to TRBD1. Germline V gene data show CDR1 as DFQATT and CDR2 as SNEGSKA (reference sequence). CDR3 length equals 12 residues. The CDR3 region is CSLGQLNYGYTF. The DNA for the CDR3 is TGCAGCCTGGGACAGCTGAACTATGGCTACACCTTC.

J is TRBJ2-5 and V is TRBV6-1, with D perhaps matching TRBD1 (5 bases). Trimming cost V 8 bases and J 0 bases, with 16 bases left between them. The germline V gene encodes CDR1 MNHNS and CDR2 SASEGT. The CDR3 covers 15 residues. CDR3 loop: CASLGTGTYQETQYF. CDR3 nucleotide sequence: TGTGCCAGCCTGGGAACAGGAACGTACCAAGAGACCCAGTACTTC.

This chain joins TRBV20-1 and TRBJ1-2; possibly TRBD1 for D (5 bases). The ends were cut back, 8 bases at V and 7 bases at J, with 17 bases in the middle. This CDR3 is built from 12 residues. Per the germline V gene, CDR1 is DFQATT and CDR2 is SNEGSKA (reference sequence). The CDR3 spells CSTPRDFGGYTF. CDR3 sequence (DNA): TGCAGTACACCCAGGGACTTTGGTGGCTACACCTTC.

This clonotype came up a few times. The chain recombines TRBV20-1 with TRBJ2-5, with 8 bases lining up with TRBD1. V trimming: 4 bases; J trimming: 5 bases; junction bases outside the gene matches: 9. This CDR3 comprises 14 residues. Germline-derived CDR1 and CDR2 are DFQATT and SNEGSKA (reference sequence). CDR3 residues: CSANDRGTMETQYF. CDR3 nucleotides: TGCAGTGCTAACGACAGGGGCACGATGGAGACCCAGTACTTC.

The chain combines TRBV10-3 with TRBJ2-3; tentative D call: TRBD1 (5 bases). Deletions cut 7 bases from V and 2 bases from J, with 16 bases between. Per germline, CDR1 ENHRY and CDR2 SYGVKD. The CDR3 runs 15 residues. As DNA, the CDR3 is TGTGCCATCAATGGGGCGGCAGAGTACACAGATACGCAGTATTTT. Encoded protein: CAINGAAEYTDTQYF.

This clonotype showed up just a few times. J is TRBJ1-2 and V is TRBV15; D remains unclear. The CDR3 contains 15 residues. The V end was cut by 6 bases, the J end by 0 bases, with 14 bases between. The germline V gene encodes CDR1 LNHNV and CDR2 YYDKDF (reference sequence). CDR3 DNA sequence: TGTGCCACCAGAGCCCGACGGAGATCTAACTATGGCTACACCTTC. Its translation is CATRARRRSNYGYTF.

This clonotype occurred many times. The chain carries TRBV7-2 and TRBJ2-7; TRBD2 aligns across 12 bases. Trimming removed 5 bases from V and 0 bases from J; junction bases left unmatched: 8. CDR1 SGHTA and CDR2 FQGNSA come from the germline V gene. This CDR3 is built from 17 residues. CDR3 sequence: CASSQGLAGPISYEQYF. The DNA for the CDR3 is TGTGCCAGCAGCCAAGGACTAGCGGGACCAATCTCCTACGAGCAGTACTTC.

This clonotype has just a few counts. The V gene is TRBV10-3, the J gene TRBJ1-5; D is possibly TRBD1 (6 bases). The CDR3 has 14 residues. The germline CDR1 and CDR2 sequences are ENHRY and SYGVKD. V lost 5 bases and J 4 bases, leaving 12 bases between the germline ends. The CDR3 is CAISKGGLNQPQHF. In DNA, the CDR3 is TGTGCCATCAGTAAAGGGGGTTTAAATCAGCCCCAGCATTTT.

The chain uses TRBV15 and TRBJ2-7, with a weak D call TRBD2 (6 bases). There are 15 residues in the CDR3. V was trimmed by 3 bases and J by 1 base, leaving 13 bases between them. Germline V gives CDR1 LNHNV, CDR2 YYDKDF (reference sequence). This CDR3 reads CATSSDSGSSYEQYF. The CDR3 DNA is TGTGCCACCAGCAGTGATAGCGGCTCATCCTACGAGCAGTACTTC. The full variable domain, completed using reference TRBV15 and TRBJ2-7, is DAMVIQNPRYQVTQFGKPVTLSCSQTLNHNVMYWYQQKSSQAPKLLFHYYDKDFNNEADTPDNFQSRRPNTSFCFLDIRSPGLGDTAMYLCATSSDSGSSYEQYFGPGTRLTVT.

Ten or more counts support this clonotype. The rearrangement links TRBV20-1 to TRBJ2-7; possible D gene TRBD1, 7 bases. The CDR3 contains 15 residues. Germline V lookup: CDR1 DFQATT, CDR2 SNEGSKA (reference sequence). V gave up 5 bases and J gave up 0 bases, with 17 bases separating them. CDR3 coding DNA: TGCAGTGCTCTAACTCGACAGGGACTCTCCTACGAGCAGTACTTC. Protein product: CSALTRQGLSYEQYF.

This clonotype was seen repeatedly, ten times or more. This chain joins TRBV6-1 and TRBJ1-4; perhaps TRBD1 as D (5 bases). V dropped 1 base and J dropped 5 bases, with 11 bases sitting between them. The germline CDR1 and CDR2 sequences are MNHNS and SASEGT. This CDR3 is 15 amino acids long. CDR3 amino acids: CASSEVVGTNEKLFF. In DNA, the CDR3 is TGTGCCAGCAGTGAAGTGGTCGGGACCAATGAAAAACTGTTTTTT.

V is TRBV2 and J is TRBJ2-7; D may be TRBD1 (6 bases). Germline-derived CDR1 and CDR2 are SNHLY and FYNNEI. This CDR3 comprises 14 residues. Deletions cut 5 bases from V and 7 bases from J, with 18 bases between. In DNA, the CDR3 is TGTGCCAGCAGTAACGACAGGCTGATACTAGAGCAGTACTTC. The encoded protein is CASSNDRLILEQYF.